A single sample is the source of the 17 T cell receptor beta chains below, sequenced in a study of shared clonotypes between healthy human individuals. The protocol was immunoSEQ multiplex PCR, while the TCRdb copy is restricted to in-frame clones and leaves out a portion. The sample carries hundreds of thousands of clones, about 96% recorded once. Naive CD8 cells lacked CD45RO and underwent positive selection for CCR7, leaving out terminally differentiated effector memory CD45RA+ cells. The sequencing sample was made of naive CD8+ T cells sorted from blood. These receptors came from a man under 40 in good health.

The chain carries TRBV29-1 and TRBJ2-7; 8 bases match TRBD1. Germline CDR1 SQVTM, CDR2 ANQGSEA. The CDR3 is 14 amino acids. V was clipped by 2 bases and J by 5 bases; unmatched bases: 8. In DNA, the CDR3 is TGCAGCGTTGAACGGACAGGGACGAACGACGAGCAGTACTTC. This encodes CSVERTGTNDEQYF.

V is TRBV29-1 and J is TRBJ2-7, with D possibly matching TRBD1 (5 bases). Germline CDR1 SQVTM, CDR2 ANQGSEA. The CDR3 runs 13 residues. Trimming pared 3 bases from V and 5 bases from J, leaving 14 bases between. CDR3 sequence: CSVEPGRAHEQYF. The DNA of the CDR3 is TGCAGCGTTGAGCCGGGCAGGGCCCACGAGCAGTACTTC.

The V gene is TRBV27, the J gene TRBJ2-7; D not resolved. The CDR3 is 14 residues long. V was clipped by 6 bases and J by 3 bases, with 15 bases between them. The germline gives CDR1 MNHEY, CDR2 SMNVEV (reference sequence). CDR3 DNA: TGTGCCAGCAGCTCCTTCGGAGCTGACTACGAGCAGTACTTC. As protein: CASSSFGADYEQYF.

There are a few counts of this clone. The chain employs TRBV13 and TRBJ2-1, with D possibly being TRBD2 (6 bases). Trimming removed 6 bases at V and 0 bases at J, with 12 bases between. Per germline, CDR1 PRHDT and CDR2 FYEKMQ (reference sequence). There are 15 residues in the CDR3. Written as DNA, the CDR3 is TGTGCCAGCAGTGACGGGGGTAGCTCCTACAATGAGCAGTTCTTC. It specifies CASSDGGSSYNEQFF.

CDR3 coding DNA: TGTGCCAGCAGCTTACTAGAAGCAGATACGCAGTATTTT. Translation gives CASSLLEADTQYF. This chain joins TRBV7-6 and TRBJ2-3; the D is unclear. V was pared by 2 bases and J by 4 bases, with 7 bases between. Germline CDR1 and CDR2: SGHVS and FNYEAQ. The CDR3 totals 13 residues.

The rearrangement uses TRBV19 and TRBJ1-1; possibly TRBD1 for D (5 bases). There are 14 residues in the CDR3. Trimming stripped 6 bases from V and 5 bases from J, with 16 bases between. Germline assignment: CDR1 LNHDA and CDR2 SQIVND (reference sequence). The CDR3 sequence: CASSPTDMRTEAFF. The CDR3 DNA reads as TGTGCCAGTAGCCCCACGGACATGCGGACTGAAGCTTTCTTT.

The V call is TRBV19, the J call TRBJ2-2; D possibly matches TRBD1 or TRBD2 (5 bases each). Germline lookup yields CDR1 LNHDA and CDR2 SQIVND (reference sequence). V gave up 5 bases and J gave up 7 bases, with 14 bases separating them. The CDR3 runs to 14 residues. The DNA for the CDR3 is TGTGCCAGTAGTGGGACGTATGGCTACGGGGAGCTGTTTTTT. Amino acids: CASSGTYGYGELFF.

The V gene is TRBV15, the J gene TRBJ1-1; 8 bases fit TRBD1. V was clipped by 3 bases and J by 3 bases; unmatched bases: 12. The CDR3 extends over 17 amino acids. Germline CDR1 reads LNHNV; CDR2 reads YYDKDF (reference sequence). CDR3 sequence: CATSSPGQALGDTEAFF. The CDR3, as DNA: TGTGCCACCAGCAGTCCGGGACAGGCCCTAGGGGACACTGAAGCTTTCTTT.

V usage is TRBV27 and J usage is TRBJ2-7, with a weak D call TRBD2 (7 bases). Trimming pared 3 bases from V and 0 bases from J, leaving 9 bases between. The CDR3 length is 14 residues. Germline CDR1 is MNHEY and CDR2 is SMNVEV (reference sequence). The CDR3, as DNA: TGTGCCAGCAGTTTTCGGGGGGCCTCCTACGAGCAGTACTTC. This encodes CASSFRGASYEQYF.

The V gene is TRBV10-3, the J gene TRBJ2-1; 8 positions match TRBD2. The J segment lost 6 bases and the V segment lost 5 bases, leaving 9 bases of the junction unmatched. Germline CDR1 reads ENHRY; CDR2 reads SYGVKD. CDR3 size: 15 residues. The CDR3 spells CAISPQREHGNEQFF. CDR3 DNA sequence: TGTGCCATCAGTCCTCAGCGGGAGCATGGCAATGAGCAGTTCTTC.

Concerning this clone: Additional DNA sequences in this sample encode the identical CDR3. The V call is TRBV5-4, the J call TRBJ2-3; perhaps TRBD2 as D (6 bases). Germline CDR1 reads SGHNT; CDR2 reads YYREEE (reference sequence). V shed 2 bases and J shed 1 base, with 8 bases lying between them. The length of the CDR3 is 14 residues. CDR3 amino acids: CASSFSGGTDTQYF. The CDR3 bases are TGTGCCAGCAGCTTCTCGGGGGGCACAGATACGCAGTATTTT.

The chain carries TRBV7-9 and TRBJ2-1, with TRBD2 matching 12 bases. CDR3 length: 15 amino acids. Germline V gives CDR1 SEHNR, CDR2 FQNEAQ (reference sequence). Trimming cost V 5 bases and J 9 bases; bases outside gene matches: 8. In DNA form, the CDR3 reads TGTGCCAGCAGCCCGCGACTAGCGGGAGCACGTGAGCAGTTCTTC. Translating it yields CASSPRLAGAREQFF.

This chain joins TRBV7-9 and TRBJ2-5; possibly TRBD2 for D (6 bases). Germline CDR1 is SEHNR and CDR2 is FQNEAQ (reference sequence). The V end lost 4 bases, the J end lost 5 bases, and 17 bases lay between the germline ends. CDR3 size: 15 residues. The CDR3 loop reads CASSSDSGLPETQYF. DNA for the CDR3: TGTGCCAGCAGCTCCGATTCGGGACTCCCGGAGACCCAGTACTTC.

V gene TRBV27 combines with J gene TRBJ2-1; D is ambiguous. Trimming cost V 5 bases and J 5 bases, with 10 bases left between them. Germline values: CDR1 MNHEY, CDR2 SMNVEV (reference sequence). The CDR3 runs 13 residues. CDR3 region: CASSPLRHNEQFF. The CDR3 DNA sequence: TGTGCCAGCAGTCCCTTACGACACAATGAGCAGTTCTTC.

Only one count was recorded for this clone. The J gene is TRBJ2-1, the V gene TRBV2; TRBD1 matches at 8 bases. V lost 5 bases, J lost 8 bases, and 11 bases stayed unmatched. The CDR3 covers 15 residues. Germline V gene data show CDR1 as SNHLY and CDR2 as FYNNEI. CDR3 sequence: CASSSGTGGSHEQFF. The CDR3 DNA sequence: TGTGCCAGCAGTTCCGGGACAGGAGGATCTCATGAGCAGTTCTTC.

This chain links TRBV28 with TRBJ1-5; no clear D gene. The CDR3 loop spans 16 amino acids. Per germline, CDR1 MDHEN and CDR2 SYDVKM. V lost 3 bases to trimming and J lost 2 bases, with 14 bases between them. The CDR3 region is CASSFESRMGNQPQHF. In nucleotides, the CDR3 is TGTGCCAGCAGTTTTGAATCGAGGATGGGCAATCAGCCCCAGCATTTT.

Concerning this clone itself: The junction differs from germline at one of its ends, possibly a read error. This chain uses TRBV6-4 with TRBJ2-4, with 9 bases that match TRBD2. The CDR3 consists of 11 residues. Germline V CDR1 and CDR2: MRHNA, SNTAGT. The CDR3 region is CASKWREGENF. DNA of the CDR3: TGTGCCAGCAAATGGCGGGAGGGGGAAAACTTC.